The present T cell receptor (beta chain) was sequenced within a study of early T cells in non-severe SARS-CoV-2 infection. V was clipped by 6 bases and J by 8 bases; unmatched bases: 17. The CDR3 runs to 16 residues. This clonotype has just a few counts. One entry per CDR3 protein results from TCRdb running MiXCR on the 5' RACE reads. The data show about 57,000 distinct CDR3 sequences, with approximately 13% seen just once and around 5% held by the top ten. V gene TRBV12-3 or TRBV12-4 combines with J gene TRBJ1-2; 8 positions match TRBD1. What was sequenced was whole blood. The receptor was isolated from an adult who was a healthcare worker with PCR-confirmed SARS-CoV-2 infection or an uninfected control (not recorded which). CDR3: CASSQDRGEESGGYTF. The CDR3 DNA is TGTGCCAGCAGCCAAGACAGGGGCGAGGAGTCGGGCGGCTACACCTTC.